This TCR beta chain was found in a study of tumor-infiltrating lymphocytes in oesophageal squamous cell carcinoma. TCRdb called the PCR reads again in MiXCR, with one record for every CDR3 protein. The sample has more than 8,000 distinct CDR3 sequences; 50% to 75% are singletons. In germline, CDR1 is MNHEY, CDR2 SMNVEV (reference sequence). This CDR3 is 14 amino acids long. The source of this sequence is a female donor with esophageal squamous cell carcinoma. The V gene is TRBV27, the J gene TRBJ2-3; the match to TRBD2 covers 8 bases. TRBJ2-1 matches the DNA end more closely, so the J call is doubtful. Sequenced sample: esophageal tumor tissue. In nucleotides, the CDR3 is TGTGCCAGCAGTCCATCCGCTAGCGGGTTTTCTCAGTTCTTC. Amino acids: CASSPSASGFSQFF.